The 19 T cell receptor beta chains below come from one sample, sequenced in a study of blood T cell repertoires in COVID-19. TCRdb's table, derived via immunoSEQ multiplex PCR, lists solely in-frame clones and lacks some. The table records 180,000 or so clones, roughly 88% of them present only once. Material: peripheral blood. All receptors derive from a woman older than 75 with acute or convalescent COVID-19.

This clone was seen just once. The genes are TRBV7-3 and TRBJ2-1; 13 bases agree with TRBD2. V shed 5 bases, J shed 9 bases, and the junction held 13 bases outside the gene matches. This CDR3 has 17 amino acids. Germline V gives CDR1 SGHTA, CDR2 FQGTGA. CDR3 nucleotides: TGTGCCAGCAGCCCAAGGATTGGACTAGCGGGAGAGGGTGAGCAGTTCTTC. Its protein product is CASSPRIGLAGEGEQFF.

The CDR3 reads CASSFLSGTDMAGELFF. CDR3 sequence (DNA): TGTGCCAGCAGCTTTTTATCCGGGACAGATATGGCCGGGGAGCTGTTTTTT. The V call is TRBV7-9, the J call TRBJ2-2; the match to TRBD1 covers 7 bases. The length of the CDR3 is 17 residues. CDR1 is SEHNR, CDR2 FQNEAQ, per germline (reference sequence). J lost 6 bases, V lost 3 bases, and 13 bases had no gene match. Together with reference TRBV7-9 and TRBJ2-2, the CDR3 gives the full variable domain: DTGVSQNPRHKITKRGQNVTFRCDPISEHNRLYWYRQTLGQGPEFLTYFQNEAQLEKSRLLSDRFSAERPKGSFSTLEIQRTEQGDSAMYLCASSFLSGTDMAGELFFGEGSRLTVL.

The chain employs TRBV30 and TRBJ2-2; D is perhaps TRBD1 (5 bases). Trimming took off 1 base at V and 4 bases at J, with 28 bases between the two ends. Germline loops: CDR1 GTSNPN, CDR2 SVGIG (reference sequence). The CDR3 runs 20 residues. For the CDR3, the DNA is TGTGCCTGGAGTGGTATACGGACATTCGTTGCCGGACAAGTCACCGGGGAGCTGTTTTTT. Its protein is CAWSGIRTFVAGQVTGELFF.

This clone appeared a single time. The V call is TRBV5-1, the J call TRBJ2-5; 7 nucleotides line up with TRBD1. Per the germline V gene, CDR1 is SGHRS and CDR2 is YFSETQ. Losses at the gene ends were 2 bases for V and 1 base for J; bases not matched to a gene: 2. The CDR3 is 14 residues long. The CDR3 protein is CASSFYRGQETQYF. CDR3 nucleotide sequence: TGCGCCAGCAGCTTCTACAGGGGCCAAGAGACCCAGTACTTC.

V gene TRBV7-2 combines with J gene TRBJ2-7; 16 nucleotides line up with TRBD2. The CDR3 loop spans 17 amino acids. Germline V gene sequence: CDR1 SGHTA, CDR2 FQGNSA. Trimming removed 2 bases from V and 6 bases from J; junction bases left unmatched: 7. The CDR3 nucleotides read TGTGCCAGCAGCTTATGGGGACTAGCGGGGGGGCCTCTCGAGCAGTACTTC. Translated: CASSLWGLAGGPLEQYF. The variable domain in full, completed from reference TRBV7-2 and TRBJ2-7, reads GAGVSQSPSNKVTEKGKDVELRCDPISGHTALYWYRQSLGQGLEFLIYFQGNSAPDKSGLPSDRFSAERTGGSVSTLTIQRTQQEDSAVYLCASSLWGLAGGPLEQYFGPGTRLTVT.

CDR3 nucleotides: TGTGCCAGCAGTTACTCGAGAGGCGTAGGCAATCAGCCCCAGCATTTT. Translation: CASSYSRGVGNQPQHF. The chain employs TRBV6-5 and TRBJ1-5; D unresolved. The CDR3 length is 16 residues. Germline V CDR1 and CDR2: MNHEY, SVGAGI. The V and J ends lost 0 bases and 2 bases respectively, with 11 bases between them.

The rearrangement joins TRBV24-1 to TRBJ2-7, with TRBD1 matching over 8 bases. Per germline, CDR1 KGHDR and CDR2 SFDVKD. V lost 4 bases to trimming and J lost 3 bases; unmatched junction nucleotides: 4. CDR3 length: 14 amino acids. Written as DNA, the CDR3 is TGTGCCACCAGTGAAGGACAGGGTAGCTACGAGCAGTACTTC. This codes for CATSEGQGSYEQYF.

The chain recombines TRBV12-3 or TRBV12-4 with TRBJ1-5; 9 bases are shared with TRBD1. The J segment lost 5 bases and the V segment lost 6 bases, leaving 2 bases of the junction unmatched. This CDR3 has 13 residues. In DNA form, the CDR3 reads TGTGCCAGCAGCCGACAGGGGGATCAGCCCCAGCATTTT. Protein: CASSRQGDQPQHF.

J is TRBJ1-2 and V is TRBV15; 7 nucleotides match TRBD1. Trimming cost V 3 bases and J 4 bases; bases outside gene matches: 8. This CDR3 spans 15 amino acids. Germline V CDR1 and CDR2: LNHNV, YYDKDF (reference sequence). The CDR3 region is CATSSRTGVSYGYTF. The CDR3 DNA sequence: TGTGCCACCAGCAGCCGGACAGGCGTCAGCTATGGCTACACCTTC.

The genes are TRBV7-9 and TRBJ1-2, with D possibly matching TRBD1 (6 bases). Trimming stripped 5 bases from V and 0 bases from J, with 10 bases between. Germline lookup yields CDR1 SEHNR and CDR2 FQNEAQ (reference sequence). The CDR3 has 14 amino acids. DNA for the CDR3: TGTGCCAGCAGCCCGACAGGAGCTAACTATGGCTACACCTTC. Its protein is CASSPTGANYGYTF.

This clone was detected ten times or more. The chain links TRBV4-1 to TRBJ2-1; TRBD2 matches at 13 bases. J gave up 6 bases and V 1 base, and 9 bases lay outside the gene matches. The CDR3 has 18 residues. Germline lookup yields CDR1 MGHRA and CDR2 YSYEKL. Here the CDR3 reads CASSQAPGLAGLLNEQFF. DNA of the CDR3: TGCGCCAGCAGCCAAGCCCCGGGACTAGCGGGGCTTCTCAATGAGCAGTTCTTC.

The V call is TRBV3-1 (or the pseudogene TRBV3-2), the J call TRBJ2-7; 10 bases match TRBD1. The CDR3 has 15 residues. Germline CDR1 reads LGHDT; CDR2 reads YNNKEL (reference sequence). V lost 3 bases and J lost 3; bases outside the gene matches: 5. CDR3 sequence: CASSHTGQGSYEQYF. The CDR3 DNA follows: TGTGCCAGCAGCCATACGGGACAGGGGAGCTACGAGCAGTACTTC.

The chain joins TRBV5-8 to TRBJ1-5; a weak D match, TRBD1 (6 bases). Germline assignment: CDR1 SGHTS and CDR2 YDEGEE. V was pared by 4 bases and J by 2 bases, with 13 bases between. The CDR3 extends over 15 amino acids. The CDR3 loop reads CASSQSGVGNQPQHF. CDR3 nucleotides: TGTGCCAGCAGCCAATCAGGGGTTGGCAATCAGCCCCAGCATTTT.

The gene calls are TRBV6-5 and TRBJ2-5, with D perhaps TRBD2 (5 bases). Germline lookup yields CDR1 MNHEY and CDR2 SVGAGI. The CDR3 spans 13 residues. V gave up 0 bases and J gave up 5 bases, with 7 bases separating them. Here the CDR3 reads CASSYSLAETQYF. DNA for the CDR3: TGTGCCAGCAGTTACTCCCTAGCCGAGACCCAGTACTTC.

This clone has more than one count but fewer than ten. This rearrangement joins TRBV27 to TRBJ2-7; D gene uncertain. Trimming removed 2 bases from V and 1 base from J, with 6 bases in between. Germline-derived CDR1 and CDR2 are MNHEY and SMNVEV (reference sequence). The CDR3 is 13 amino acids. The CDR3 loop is CASSLRFSYEQYF. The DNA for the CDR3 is TGTGCCAGCAGTTTACGGTTTTCCTACGAGCAGTACTTC.

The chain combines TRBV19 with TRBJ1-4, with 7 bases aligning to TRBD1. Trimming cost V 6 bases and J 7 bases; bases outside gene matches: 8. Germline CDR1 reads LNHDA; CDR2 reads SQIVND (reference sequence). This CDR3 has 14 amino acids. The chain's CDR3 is CASRITGVSEKLFF. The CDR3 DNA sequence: TGTGCCAGTAGGATCACAGGGGTTTCTGAAAAACTGTTTTTT.

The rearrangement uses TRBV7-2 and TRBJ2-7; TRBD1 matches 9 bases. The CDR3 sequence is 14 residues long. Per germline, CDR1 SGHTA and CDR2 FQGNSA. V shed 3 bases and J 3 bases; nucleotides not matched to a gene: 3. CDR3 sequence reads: CASSFWTGDYEQYF. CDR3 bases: TGTGCCAGCAGCTTCTGGACAGGGGACTACGAGCAGTACTTC.

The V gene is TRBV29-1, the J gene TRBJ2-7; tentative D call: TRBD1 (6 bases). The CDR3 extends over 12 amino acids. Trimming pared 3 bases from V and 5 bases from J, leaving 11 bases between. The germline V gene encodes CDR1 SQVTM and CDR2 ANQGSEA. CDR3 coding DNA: TGCAGCGTTGACACAGGGCTCCACGAGCAGTACTTC. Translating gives CSVDTGLHEQYF.

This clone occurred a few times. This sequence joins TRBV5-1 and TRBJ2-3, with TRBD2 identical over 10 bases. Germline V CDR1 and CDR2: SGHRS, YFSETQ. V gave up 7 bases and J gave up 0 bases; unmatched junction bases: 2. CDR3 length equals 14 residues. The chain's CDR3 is CASSTSGSTDTQYF. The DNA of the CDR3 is TGCGCCAGCTCGACTAGCGGGAGCACAGATACGCAGTATTTT.